This T cell receptor beta chain was sequenced during a study of blood T cell repertoires in COVID-19. The germline gives CDR1 SNHLY, CDR2 FYNNEI. V was clipped by 8 bases and J by 1 base; unmatched bases: 10. This CDR3 comprises 15 residues. This clone was seen once. TCRdb's table, derived via immunoSEQ multiplex PCR, lists solely in-frame clones and lacks some. The data hold more than 200,000 clones, with approximately 82% observed a single time. This chain connects TRBV2 to TRBJ2-5, with 7 bases matching TRBD2. The clonotype comes from a woman between 35 and 50 years old who had recovered from COVID-19. The material sequenced was peripheral blood. CDR3 coding DNA: TGTGCCAGCGGATCTATAGCGGGTAGCCAAGAGACCCAGTACTTC. Translated: CASGSIAGSQETQYF.